This entry features one T cell receptor beta chain sequence. This clonotype has ten or more counts. Its antigen remains undetermined. Base-call qualities are not available, and no considerably larger clone is one nucleotide away. The source of the sample is a study of T cell repertoires in cytomegalovirus infection (dated 2019 in TCRdb). Describing the broader study: The HLA type of each donor mattered for the analysis, because public TCR beta signatures pointed to carriage of CMV infection along with the matching HLA type. Summary of the overall study and its limitations: In the ex vivo response, HLA-C-restricted CMV-specific TCR beta clonotypes were dominant, and in two of eight donors the single most frequent clonotype came from this HLA-C-restricted group. Carriers of CMV infection plus the relevant HLA type were discriminated by the cumulative frequency of public TCR beta family members in the study cohort and in an independent roughly 320-donor cohort.

The instrument was an Illumina HiSeq 1500. The public reads were reprocessed in TCRdb via fastp at Q25 and MiXCR, keeping in-frame beta chains. Rows are combined by CDR3 protein, so each entry shows the most common genes and DNA. In this sample the table shows more than 140,000 distinct CDR3 sequences, about 6.3% of which occur a single time. The ten most abundant clones make up 15% to 20% of the sample. CDR1 SGHTA and CDR2 FQGNSA are derived from the germline V gene. Measured from the cysteine to the phenylalanine, the CDR3 is 14 residues long. This entry keeps only the CDR3 DNA: 42 bases, framed from base 1. The V end loses 2 bases and the J end loses 3 bases, and a stretch of 8 bases separates them.

The sequenced sample consisted of PBMCs. The chain was built from TRBV7-2 and TRBJ2-1; the D segment could be TRBD2, given 6 matching bases. The sequence was collected from a human donor in good health (CMV status not recorded). Some clones in this sample may be carry-over from other donors' samples. The DNA reads as follows: TGTGCCAGCAGCTTAACTAGCTACTACAATGAGCAGTTCTTC. Translated, it reads CASSLTSYYNEQFF.